One sample yielded the 27 T cell receptor beta chains listed below, sequenced in a study of blood T cell repertoires in COVID-19 (dated by TCRdb to about 2020). Library prep was done by the immunoSEQ multiplex PCR assay. What TCRdb holds here is the immuneACCESS table cut down to in-frame rearrangements. Part of the clones is not present; checked against another copy, under half of the missing clones reflect an unresolved V gene, and the others are unexplained. The sample profile shows about 26,000 clones; about 90% of them were found once. Jointly, the top ten make up 7.5% to 8% of the sample. Sequencing was performed on peripheral blood. Receptor source: a human donor in a cohort sampled during active COVID-19.

V gene TRBV29-1 combines with J gene TRBJ2-7; D gene unclear. CDR1 is SQVTM and CDR2 is ANQGSEA in the germline V gene. V was shortened by 4 bases and J by 1 base, with 8 bases between the two germline ends. CDR3 length equals 12 residues. This chain's CDR3 is CSVVGRSYEQYF. Here the CDR3 DNA reads TGCAGCGTTGTTGGCAGGTCCTACGAGCAGTACTTC.

The table lists this clone with a few counts. The V and J genes are TRBV2 and TRBJ1-6; the D gene is possibly TRBD1 (5 bases). This CDR3 spans 12 amino acids. V was shortened by 4 bases and J by 14 bases, with 12 bases between the two germline ends. In germline, CDR1 is SNHLY, CDR2 FYNNEI. The CDR3 DNA is TGTGCCAGCAGTGTAGGGACTGGGACCCTCCACTTT. It translates to CASSVGTGTLHF.

The rearrangement joins TRBV18 to TRBJ1-4; 8 nucleotides match TRBD1. Losses at the gene ends were 2 bases for V and 8 bases for J; bases not matched to a gene: 4. The germline CDR1 and CDR2 sequences are KGHSH and LQKENI. The CDR3 consists of 14 residues. CDR3 residues: CASSPGDRGEKLFF. As DNA, the CDR3 is TGTGCCAGCTCACCAGGTGACAGGGGAGAAAAACTGTTTTTT.

V is TRBV27 and J is TRBJ2-2, with D possibly TRBD2 on 6 matching bases. The CDR3 loop spans 16 amino acids. V lost 0 bases and J lost 5, with 13 bases in between. In germline, CDR1 is MNHEY, CDR2 SMNVEV (reference sequence). The DNA of the CDR3 is TGTGCCAGCAGTTTATCCCCGGAGGGACGGACCGGGGAGCTGTTTTTT. Translating gives CASSLSPEGRTGELFF.

This clone was observed a single time. This chain joins TRBV5-4 and TRBJ1-4; 10 nucleotides align to TRBD1. The CDR3 spans 16 residues. Unmatched junction bases numbered 9, after V lost 2 bases and J lost 8 bases. Per the germline V gene, CDR1 is SGHNT and CDR2 is YYREEE (reference sequence). The CDR3 spells CASSLGPGQGTEKLFF. Written as DNA, the CDR3 is TGTGCCAGCAGCTTAGGGCCGGGACAGGGGACCGAAAAACTGTTTTTT.

The chain is built from TRBV5-6 and TRBJ2-1; weak D call: TRBD1 (6 bases). The CDR3 runs 15 residues. In germline, CDR1 is SGHDT, CDR2 YYEEEE. The ends were cut back, 0 bases at V and 7 bases at J, with 14 bases in the middle. CDR3 sequence (DNA): TGTGCCAGCAGCTTGGCCCCCCACAGGGAGAATGAGCAGTTCTTC. This gives the protein CASSLAPHRENEQFF.

The gene calls are TRBV6-6 and TRBJ2-2, with D perhaps TRBD2 (5 bases). Looked up from germline, CDR1 is MNHNY and CDR2 is SVGAGI (reference sequence). The CDR3 loop spans 16 amino acids. V was cut by 5 bases and J by 7 bases, with 20 bases left in between. The CDR3 DNA follows: TGTGCCAGCAGTCGACCCGCCGGCCCGGCGGGCGGGGAGCTGTTTTTT. This gives the protein CASSRPAGPAGGELFF.

The rearrangement joins TRBV28 to TRBJ2-1; 7 bases are shared with TRBD2. CDR3 length equals 16 residues. Germline lookup yields CDR1 MDHEN and CDR2 SYDVKM. Germline trimming cut 5 bases from V and 12 bases from J; bases unmatched to any gene: 19. Written as DNA, the CDR3 is TGTGCCAGCAGTCCCCCTGGGCGGGAGCCCTGGGTTGGGCAGTTCTTC. Protein sequence: CASSPPGREPWVGQFF. Using reference TRBV28 and TRBJ2-1 for the parts outside the CDR3, the full variable domain is DVKVTQSSRYLVKRTGEKVFLECVQDMDHENMFWYRQDPGLGLRLIYFSYDVKMKEKGDIPEGYSVSREKKERFSLILESASTNQTSMYLCASSPPGREPWVGQFFGPGTRLTVL.

This chain connects TRBV6-5 to TRBJ2-1; TRBD2 aligns across 8 bases. Germline V gene lookup returns CDR1 MNHEY and CDR2 SVGAGI. The J segment lost 5 bases and the V segment lost 5 bases, leaving 8 bases of the junction unmatched. The CDR3 is made up of 15 amino acids. Written as DNA, the CDR3 is TGTGCCAGCAGTCTCCGGGAGGGGCTCAACAATGAGCAGTTCTTC. Its protein is CASSLREGLNNEQFF.

The chain carries TRBV19 and TRBJ2-3; TRBD1 might be the D (6 bases). Trimming cost V 3 bases and J 6 bases, with 16 bases left between them. Germline-derived CDR1 and CDR2 are LNHDA and SQIVND (reference sequence). The CDR3 consists of 15 residues. CDR3: CASSIGQGIGDTQYF. For the CDR3, the DNA is TGTGCCAGTAGTATTGGGCAGGGGATTGGGGATACGCAGTATTTT.

J is TRBJ2-3 and V is TRBV4-2; 7 nucleotides line up with TRBD2. With V trimmed by 4 bases and J by 2 bases, 6 bases remained unmatched. Per the germline V gene, CDR1 is LGHNA and CDR2 is YNFKEQ. This CDR3 is built from 15 residues. CDR3 loop: CASSLQRGDTDTQYF. CDR3 nucleotide sequence: TGTGCCAGCAGCCTCCAGCGGGGAGACACAGATACGCAGTATTTT.

This clone has a single count. V and J are TRBV15 and TRBJ2-2; the D gene is possibly TRBD1 (6 bases). Trimming took 0 bases from V and 0 from J, leaving 11 bases between them. The CDR3 loop spans 17 amino acids. CDR1 and CDR2 from the germline V gene are LNHNV and YYDKDF (reference sequence). This CDR3 is CATSRDLGAANTGELFF. The CDR3 DNA is TGTGCCACCAGCAGAGATCTGGGGGCCGCGAACACCGGGGAGCTGTTTTTT.

The rearrangement uses TRBV28 and TRBJ1-1, with 7 bases fitting TRBD1. Trimming at V came to 5 bases and at J to 0 bases, leaving 6 bases not matched to a gene. This CDR3 is built from 15 residues. CDR1 MDHEN and CDR2 SYDVKM come from the germline V gene. The CDR3 protein is CASSSLTGMNTEAFF. Here the CDR3 DNA reads TGTGCCAGCAGTAGCCTGACAGGGATGAACACTGAAGCTTTCTTT.

The V gene is TRBV5-4, the J gene TRBJ2-1; D gene unclear. V lost 3 bases, J lost 8 bases, and 6 bases lay in between. CDR1 is SGHNT, CDR2 YYREEE, per germline (reference sequence). This CDR3 has 11 residues. The CDR3 loop is CASSSSDEQFF. CDR3 in DNA: TGTGCCAGCAGCTCGAGCGATGAGCAGTTCTTC.

This clone has a single count. The V call is TRBV4-1, the J call TRBJ2-5; 11 bases fit TRBD2. The germline gives CDR1 MGHRA, CDR2 YSYEKL. V gave up 2 bases and J gave up 5 bases; unmatched junction bases: 4. CDR3 length equals 15 residues. CDR3 sequence reads: CASSQISGGVETQYF. In nucleotides, the CDR3 is TGCGCCAGCAGCCAAATTAGCGGGGGGGTGGAGACCCAGTACTTC.

The CDR3 sequence: CASRPTGVGNTIYF. As DNA, the CDR3 is TGTGCCAGCAGACCGACAGGGGTAGGAAACACCATATATTTT. The chain uses TRBV5-5 and TRBJ1-3; 8 positions agree with TRBD1. After removal of 5 bases from V and 4 bases from J, the junction contained 5 bases not matched to a gene. Germline assignment: CDR1 SGHKS and CDR2 YYEKEE (reference sequence). CDR3 size: 14 residues.

The gene calls are TRBV5-6 and TRBJ1-4; TRBD1 might be the D (6 bases). The germline V gene has CDR1 SGHDT and CDR2 YYEEEE. V lost 6 bases to trimming and J lost 1 base, with 19 bases between them. The CDR3 spans 17 residues. The DNA of the CDR3 is TGTGCCAGCAACCCCAGGGGCCTCCGGGGAACTAATGAAAAACTGTTTTTT. This sequence encodes CASNPRGLRGTNEKLFF.

The chain carries TRBV14 and TRBJ2-2, with a possible D match to TRBD1 (7 bases). Germline V gene sequence: CDR1 SGHDN, CDR2 FVKESK. V was pared by 8 bases and J by 5 bases, with 15 bases between. The CDR3 runs to 14 residues. CDR3 residues: CASAGQTLTGELFF. The CDR3 DNA is TGTGCCAGCGCGGGACAGACGCTAACCGGGGAGCTGTTTTTT.

The chain is built from TRBV7-2 and TRBJ2-1; 9 nucleotides line up with TRBD2. Germline V gives CDR1 SGHTA, CDR2 FQGNSA. The length of the CDR3 is 16 residues. V was clipped by 3 bases and J by 7 bases; unmatched bases: 10. CDR3 nucleotides: TGTGCCAGCAGCTTTCTGGGACTAGCTGGCGCTAATGAGCAGTTCTTC. Translated: CASSFLGLAGANEQFF.

The rearrangement joins TRBV28 to TRBJ2-7, with D possibly being TRBD1 (6 bases). Germline CDR1 MDHEN, CDR2 SYDVKM. This CDR3 is 13 amino acids long. V was shortened by 1 base and J by 5 bases, with 9 bases between the two germline ends. This CDR3 reads CASSLFTGNEQYF. CDR3 DNA: TGTGCCAGCAGTTTATTCACAGGGAACGAGCAGTACTTC.

The chain couples TRBV11-2 to TRBJ2-1; a possible D gene is TRBD2 (7 bases). The CDR3 extends over 16 amino acids. Trimming removed 0 bases at V and 7 bases at J, with 16 bases between. The V gene's germline CDR1 is SGHAT and CDR2 FQNNGV. The CDR3 DNA is TGTGCCAGCAGCTTAGATCGTGGCGGGGGCTTGAATGAGCAGTTCTTC. Its protein product is CASSLDRGGGLNEQFF.

This clone was counted once. The CDR3 protein is CASSATGDTEAFF. In DNA form, the CDR3 reads TGTGCCAGCAGTGCCACAGGGGACACTGAAGCTTTCTTT. The V gene is TRBV6-4, the J gene TRBJ1-1; 7 bases map to TRBD1. CDR3 length: 13 residues. V gave up 4 bases and J gave up 3 bases; unmatched junction bases: 2. Germline CDR1 MRHNA, CDR2 SNTAGT.

This clone was observed once. CDR3 sequence: CASSSGLAGAGTEQFF. CDR3 nucleotide sequence: TGTGCCAGCAGCTCGGGACTAGCGGGAGCGGGGACAGAGCAGTTCTTC. The chain recombines TRBV3-1 (or the pseudogene TRBV3-2) with TRBJ2-1, with 14 bases that match TRBD2. The CDR3 totals 16 residues. CDR1 and CDR2 (germline): LGHDT, YNNKEL (reference sequence). The ends lost 5 bases at V and 10 bases at J; junction bases unmatched: 10.

Worth noting for this clone: Sequence at one end of the junction differs from germline and may be a read error. The CDR3 region is CASSLAGGNQSQHF. CDR3 coding DNA: TGTGCCAGCAGCTTAGCAGGGGGCAATCAGTCCCAGCATTTT. The chain uses TRBV7-2 and TRBJ1-5, with TRBD1 identical over 7 bases. The length of the CDR3 is 14 residues. CDR1 SGHTA and CDR2 FQGNSA come from the germline V gene. Filled out from reference TRBV7-2 and TRBJ1-5, the complete variable domain reads GAGVSQSPSNKVTEKGKDVELRCDPISGHTALYWYRQSLGQGLEFLIYFQGNSAPDKSGLPSDRFSAERTGGSVSTLTIQRTQQEDSAVYLCASSLAGGNQSQHFGDGTRLSIL.

This chain connects TRBV6-1 to TRBJ2-6; no clear D gene. The CDR3 runs to 17 residues. Germline CDR1 and CDR2: MNHNS and SASEGT. V was pared by 2 bases and J by 4 bases, with 15 bases between. The CDR3 loop reads CASSELGRRPGANVLTF. The CDR3 DNA follows: TGTGCCAGCAGTGAACTGGGCCGAAGGCCGGGGGCCAACGTCCTGACTTTC.

Only one count was recorded for this clone. The gene calls are TRBV9 and TRBJ2-7; a possible D gene is TRBD1 (6 bases). The CDR3 runs to 14 residues. Between the trimmed V and J ends, which lost 3 bases and 4 bases, there was a span of 14 bases. The germline gives CDR1 SGDLS, CDR2 YYNGEE. The CDR3 DNA follows: TGTGCCAGCAGCGGAATGCCCCAGGGGTACGAGCAGTACTTC. Translation: CASSGMPQGYEQYF.

V gene TRBV2 combines with J gene TRBJ2-1; 9 bases fit TRBD1. The V segment lost 7 bases and the J segment 6 bases; nucleotides outside the gene matches: 7. This CDR3 has 14 amino acids. The germline gives CDR1 SNHLY, CDR2 FYNNEI. CDR3 nucleotide sequence: TGTGCCAGCATCCGGACAGGGGTAGGCAATGAGCAGTTCTTC. Encoded protein: CASIRTGVGNEQFF.